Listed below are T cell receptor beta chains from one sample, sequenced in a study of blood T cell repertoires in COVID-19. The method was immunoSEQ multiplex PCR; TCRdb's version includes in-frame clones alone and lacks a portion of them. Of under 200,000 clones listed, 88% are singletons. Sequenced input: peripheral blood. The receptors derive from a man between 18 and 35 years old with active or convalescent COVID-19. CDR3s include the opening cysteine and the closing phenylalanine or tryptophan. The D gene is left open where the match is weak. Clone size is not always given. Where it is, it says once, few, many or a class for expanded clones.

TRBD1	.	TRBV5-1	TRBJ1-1	TGCGCCAGCAGCCTCCGGGACAGGGGGCAAACTGAAGCTTTCTTT	CASSLRDRGQTEAFF
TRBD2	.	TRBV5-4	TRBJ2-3	TGTGCCAGCAGCTCAACTAGCGGGAGGGCAGATACGCAGTATTTT	CASSSTSGRADTQYF
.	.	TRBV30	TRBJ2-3	TGTGCCTGGACAATCAGGGATACGCAGTATTTT	CAWTIRDTQYF
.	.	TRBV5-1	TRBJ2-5	TGCGCCAGCATGGACACTTCCCAAGAGACCCAGTACTTC	CASMDTSQETQYF
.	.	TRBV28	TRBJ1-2	TGTGCCAGCAGTTTCCTGGCGCGGGGCTACACCTTC	CASSFLARGYTF
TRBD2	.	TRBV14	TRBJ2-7	TGTGCCAGCAGCCAAGGACTAGCGGGAACCTACGAGCAGTACTTC	CASSQGLAGTYEQYF
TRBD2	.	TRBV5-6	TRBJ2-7	TGTGCCAGCAGCGTAGCGGGCGAGCAGTACTTC	CASSVAGEQYF
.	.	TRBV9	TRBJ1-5	TGTGCCAGCAGCGCCGGGACATCCGATCAGCCCCAGCATTTT	CASSAGTSDQPQHF
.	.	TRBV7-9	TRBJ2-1	TGTGCCAGCAGCCCCCAGGGTAGCTCCTACAATGAGCAGTTCTTC	CASSPQGSSYNEQFF
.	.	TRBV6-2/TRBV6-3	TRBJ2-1	TGTGCCAGCAGTTACCGACGGCCAGGGCTTAACAATGAGCAGTTCTTC	CASSYRRPGLNNEQFF
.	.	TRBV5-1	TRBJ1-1	TGCGCCAGCAGCTTGAATGCGGAAATGAACACTGAAGCTTTCTTT	CASSLNAEMNTEAFF
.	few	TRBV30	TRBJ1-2	TGTGCCTGGAGTGTAGGGGGCTATGGCTACACCTTC	CAWSVGGYGYTF
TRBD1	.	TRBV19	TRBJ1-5	TGTGCCAGTAGTATCTCGACAGGGGATAGCAATCAGCCCCAGCATTTT	CASSISTGDSNQPQHF